The rows below give T cell receptor beta chains drawn from one sample of a study of shared clonotypes between healthy human individuals. TCRdb's copy holds only in-frame clones and misses some; the assay was immunoSEQ multiplex PCR. The sample has fewer than 1.8 million clones; approximately 98.5% are singletons. The source material was naive CD4+ T cells sorted from blood. These receptors all come from a man aged 25 to 40 in good health. Both conserved end residues are part of each CDR3. The order of the fields is J gene, D gene, clone size, V gene, CDR3 DNA, CDR3 protein. A D gene is named only where the DNA matches it firmly. Not every row has a clone size; where given, it reads once, few, many or a size class.

>TRBJ1-4|TRBD1|NA|TRBV5-1
TGCGCCAGCAGCTTGCGGGGGACAGGGTTGGAAAAACTGTTTTTT
CASSLRGTGLEKLFF
>TRBJ2-7|NA|NA|TRBV6-5
TGTGCCAGCAGTTACACCAGACGGATCTACGAGCAGTACTTC
CASSYTRRIYEQYF
>TRBJ1-1|NA|NA|TRBV27
TGTGCCAGCAGTTCTGGACCGTCTATTGAAGCTTTCTTT
CASSSGPSIEAFF
>TRBJ1-1|NA|NA|TRBV6-1
TGTGCCAGCAAATCAAGAGGCACTGAAGCTTTCTTT
CASKSRGTEAFF
>TRBJ1-4|NA|once|TRBV28
TGTGCCATATCAGACAGGGAAAAACTGTTTTTT
CAISDREKLFF
>TRBJ1-5|NA|NA|TRBV7-8
TGTGCCAGCAGCGAAACGAAACCATGGACAGCTCGGTACGGCCAGCCCCAGCATTTT
CASSETKPWTARYGQPQHF
>TRBJ2-5|NA|NA|TRBV30
TGTGCCTGGGCACTGGGACTCCAAGAGACCCAGTACTTC
CAWALGLQETQYF
>TRBJ1-4|NA|NA|TRBV28
TGTGCCAGCAGTACAGTACAGGGTCGGAATGAAAAACTGTTTTTT
CASSTVQGRNEKLFF
>TRBJ2-3|NA|NA|TRBV5-8
TGTGCCAGCAGCTTGGGGTCGCCCCTAACAGATACGCAGTATTTT
CASSLGSPLTDTQYF
>TRBJ1-2|TRBD1|NA|TRBV14
TGTGCCAGCAGCCAAGAGACAGGGGGCTACACCTTC
CASSQETGGYTF
>TRBJ2-1|NA|NA|TRBV7-2
TGTGCCAGCAGCTTAGCCCGGGCTGACGAGCAGTTCTTC
CASSLARADEQFF
>TRBJ2-2|TRBD1|NA|TRBV6-1
TGTGCCAGCAATCGACAGGGTCGGGCCGGGGAGCTGTTTTTT
CASNRQGRAGELFF
>TRBJ1-4|NA|once|TRBV11-2
TGTGCCAGCAGCTCAGACAGGCTTAATGAAAAACTGTTTTTT
CASSSDRLNEKLFF
>TRBJ2-7|NA|NA|TRBV7-2
TGTGCCAGCAGCTTAACCAGACCCTACGAGCAGTACTTC
CASSLTRPYEQYF
>TRBJ2-3|TRBD2|NA|TRBV5-1
TGCGCCAGCAGCTTCCGGCGGGGGATAGGCACAGATACGCAGTATTTT
CASSFRRGIGTDTQYF
>TRBJ2-3|NA|NA|TRBV18
TGTGCCAGCTCACCCATTATAGCAGATACGCAGTATTTT
CASSPIIADTQYF
>TRBJ1-4|NA|NA|TRBV18
TGTGCCAGCTCACCATCTGCAACTAATGAAAAACTGTTTTTT
CASSPSATNEKLFF
>TRBJ2-7|NA|NA|TRBV7-9
TGTGCCAGCAGCTTAGGGTCAGCTTCCTACGAGCAGTACTTC
CASSLGSASYEQYF
>TRBJ2-4|TRBD2|NA|TRBV18
TGTGCCAGCTCACCAGTCGCGGGAGCTGGTTCCAAAAACATTCAGTACTTC
CASSPVAGAGSKNIQYF
>TRBJ1-2|NA|NA|TRBV5-4
TGTGCCAGCAGTTTCGGGACGGATTATGGCTACACCTTC
CASSFGTDYGYTF
>TRBJ1-2|NA|NA|TRBV2
TGTGCCGGCACGAAGGCCCTGGCGTATGGCTACACCTTC
CAGTKALAYGYTF
>TRBJ1-4|TRBD1|NA|TRBV15
TGTGCCACCAGCAGAGCCCCACAGGGGACTCGTGGGGAAAAACTGTTTTTT
CATSRAPQGTRGEKLFF
>TRBJ2-7|NA|NA|TRBV5-6
TGTGCCAGCAGCTTGGCCGGTGGCTGGGCGGAGGAGGGTCGGGAGCAGTACTTC
CASSLAGGWAEEGREQYF
>TRBJ2-7|NA|NA|TRBV19
TGTGCCAGTAGTATAGAAGCATTGGTAAACGAGCAGTACTTC
CASSIEALVNEQYF
>TRBJ2-2|NA|NA|TRBV9
TGTGCCAGCAGCGTAGCGAGGACCTCTTCCACCGGGGAGCTGTTTTTT
CASSVARTSSTGELFF
>TRBJ2-2|NA|once|TRBV9
TGTGCCAGCAGCGTATATGGCGGGGCCAACACCGGGGAGCTGTTTTTT
CASSVYGGANTGELFF
>TRBJ1-2|NA|NA|TRBV27
TGTGCCAGCAGGATCCTCGGGGCGTATGGCTACACCTTC
CASRILGAYGYTF
>TRBJ2-7|NA|NA|TRBV6-5
TGTGCCAGCCGCAAACCGCCGTCCTACGAGCAGTACTTC
CASRKPPSYEQYF
>TRBJ2-7|TRBD2|NA|TRBV7-2
TGTGCCAGCAGCTTAACTAGCGGGGAGAGATACGAGCAGTACTTC
CASSLTSGERYEQYF
>TRBJ2-1|TRBD2|NA|TRBV19
TGTGCCAGTAGTACTAGCGGGAGGGGCTCCTACAATGAGCAGTTCTTC
CASSTSGRGSYNEQFF
>TRBJ2-3|NA|NA|TRBV9
TGTGCCAGCAGCGCTCAGGGAACCACAGATACGCAGTATTTT
CASSAQGTTDTQYF
>TRBJ2-1|TRBD2|NA|TRBV18
TGTGCCAGCTCACCGACTAGCGGGTCCAATGAGCAGTTCTTC
CASSPTSGSNEQFF
>TRBJ2-3|NA|NA|TRBV20-1
TGCAGTGCTTCGGAGGGAGTTCTGGGGTATTTT
CSASEGVLGYF